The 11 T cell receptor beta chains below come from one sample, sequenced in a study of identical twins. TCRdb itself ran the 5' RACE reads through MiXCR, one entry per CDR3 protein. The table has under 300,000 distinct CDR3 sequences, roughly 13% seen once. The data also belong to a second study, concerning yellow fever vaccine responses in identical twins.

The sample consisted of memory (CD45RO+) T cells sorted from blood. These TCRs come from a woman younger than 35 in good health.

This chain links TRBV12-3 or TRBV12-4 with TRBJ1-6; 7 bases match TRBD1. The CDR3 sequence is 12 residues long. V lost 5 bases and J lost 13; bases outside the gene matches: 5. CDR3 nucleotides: TGTGCCAGCAGTCTGCGGACAGGCCCCCTCCACTTT. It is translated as CASSLRTGPLHF.

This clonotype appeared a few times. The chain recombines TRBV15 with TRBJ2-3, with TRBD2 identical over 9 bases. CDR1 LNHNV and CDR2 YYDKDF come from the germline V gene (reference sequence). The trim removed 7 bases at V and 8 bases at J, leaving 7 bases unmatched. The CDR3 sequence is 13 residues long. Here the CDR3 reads CATKAGGSATQYF. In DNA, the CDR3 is TGTGCCACCAAGGCGGGAGGGAGTGCTACGCAGTATTTT.

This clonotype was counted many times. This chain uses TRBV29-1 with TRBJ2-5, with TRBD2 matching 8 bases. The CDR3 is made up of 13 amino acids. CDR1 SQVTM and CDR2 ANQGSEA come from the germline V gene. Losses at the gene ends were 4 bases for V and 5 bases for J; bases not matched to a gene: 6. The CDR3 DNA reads TGCAGCGTTGCGGGGGGGCTGGGGGAGACCCAGTACTTC. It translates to CSVAGGLGETQYF.

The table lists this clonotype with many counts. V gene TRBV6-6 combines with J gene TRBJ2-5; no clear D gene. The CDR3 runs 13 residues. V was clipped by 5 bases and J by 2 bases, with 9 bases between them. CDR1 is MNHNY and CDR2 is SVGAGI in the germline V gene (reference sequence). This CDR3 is CASSPRVQETQYF. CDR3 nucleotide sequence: TGTGCCAGCAGTCCGAGAGTACAAGAGACCCAGTACTTC.

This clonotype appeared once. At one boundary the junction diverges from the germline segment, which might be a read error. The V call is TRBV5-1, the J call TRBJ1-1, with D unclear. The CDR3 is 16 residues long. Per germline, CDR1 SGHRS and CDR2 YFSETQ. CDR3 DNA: TGCCCCAGCAGCTTGGTAGAGGGTAGGACCAACACTGAAGCTTTCTTT. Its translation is CPSSLVEGRTNTEAFF.

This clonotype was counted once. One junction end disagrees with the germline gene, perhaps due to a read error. CDR3: CSSSDRDRGGNEQFF. As DNA, the CDR3 is TGTAGCAGCTCGGACCGGGACAGGGGTGGGAATGAGCAGTTCTTC. The chain is built from TRBV7-2 and TRBJ2-1, with 10 bases identical to TRBD1. Germline V gene lookup returns CDR1 SGHTA and CDR2 FQGNSA. This CDR3 is 15 amino acids long.

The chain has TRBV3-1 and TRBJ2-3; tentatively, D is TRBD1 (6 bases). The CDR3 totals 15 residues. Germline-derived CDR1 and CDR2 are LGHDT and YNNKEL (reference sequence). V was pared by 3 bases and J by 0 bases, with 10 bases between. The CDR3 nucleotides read TGTGCCAGCAGCCACATACAGGGCAGCACAGATACGCAGTATTTT. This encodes CASSHIQGSTDTQYF.

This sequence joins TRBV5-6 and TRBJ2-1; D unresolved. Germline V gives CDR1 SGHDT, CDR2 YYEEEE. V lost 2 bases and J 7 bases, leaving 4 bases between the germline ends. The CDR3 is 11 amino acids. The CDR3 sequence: CASSFRNEQFF. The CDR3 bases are TGTGCCAGCAGCTTCAGGAATGAGCAGTTCTTC. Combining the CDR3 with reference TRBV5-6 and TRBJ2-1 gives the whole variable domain DAGVTQSPTHLIKTRGQQVTLRCSPKSGHDTVSWYQQALGQGPQFIFQYYEEEERQRGNFPDRFSGHQFPNYSSELNVNALLLGDSALYLCASSFRNEQFFGPGTRLTVL.

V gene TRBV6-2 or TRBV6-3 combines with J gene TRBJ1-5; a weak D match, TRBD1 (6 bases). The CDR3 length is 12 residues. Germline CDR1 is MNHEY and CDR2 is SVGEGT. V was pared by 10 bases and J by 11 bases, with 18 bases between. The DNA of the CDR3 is TGTGCCACCGAGGACAGAAAGTCGGCCCAGCATTTT. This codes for CATEDRKSAQHF.

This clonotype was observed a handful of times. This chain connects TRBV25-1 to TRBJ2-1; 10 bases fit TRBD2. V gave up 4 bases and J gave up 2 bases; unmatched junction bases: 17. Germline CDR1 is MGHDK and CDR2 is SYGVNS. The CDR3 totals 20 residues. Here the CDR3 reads CASSGIRLAGVSLTYNEQFF. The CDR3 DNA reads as TGTGCCAGCAGTGGCATCCGGCTAGCGGGAGTAAGTTTGACCTACAATGAGCAGTTCTTC.

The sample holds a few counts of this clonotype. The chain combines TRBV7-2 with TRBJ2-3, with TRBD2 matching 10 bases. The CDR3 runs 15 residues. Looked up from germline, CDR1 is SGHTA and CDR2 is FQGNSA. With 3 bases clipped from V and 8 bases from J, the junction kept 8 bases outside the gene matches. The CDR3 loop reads CASSFRAGGRGTQYF. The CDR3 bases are TGTGCCAGCAGCTTTCGAGCGGGGGGGCGGGGTACGCAGTATTTT.